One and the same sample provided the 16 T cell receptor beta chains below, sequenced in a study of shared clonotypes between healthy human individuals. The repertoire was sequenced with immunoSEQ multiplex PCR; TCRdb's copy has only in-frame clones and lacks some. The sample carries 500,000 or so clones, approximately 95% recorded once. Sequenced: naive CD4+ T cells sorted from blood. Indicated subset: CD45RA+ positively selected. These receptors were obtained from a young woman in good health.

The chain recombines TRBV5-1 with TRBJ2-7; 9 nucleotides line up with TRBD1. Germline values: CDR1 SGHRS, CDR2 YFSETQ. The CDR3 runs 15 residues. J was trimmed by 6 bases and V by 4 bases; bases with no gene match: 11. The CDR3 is CASSPEDRGPREQYF. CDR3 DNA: TGCGCCAGCAGCCCAGAGGACAGGGGCCCCCGCGAGCAGTACTTC.

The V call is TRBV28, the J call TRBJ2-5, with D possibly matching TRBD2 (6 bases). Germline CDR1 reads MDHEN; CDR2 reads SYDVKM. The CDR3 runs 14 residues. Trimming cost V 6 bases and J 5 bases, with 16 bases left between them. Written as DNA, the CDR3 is TGTGCCAGCAGACCCGGGAGCGATAAGGAGACCCAGTACTTC. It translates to CASRPGSDKETQYF. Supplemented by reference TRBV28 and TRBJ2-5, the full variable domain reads DVKVTQSSRYLVKRTGEKVFLECVQDMDHENMFWYRQDPGLGLRLIYFSYDVKMKEKGDIPEGYSVSREKKERFSLILESASTNQTSMYLCASRPGSDKETQYFGPGTRLLVL.

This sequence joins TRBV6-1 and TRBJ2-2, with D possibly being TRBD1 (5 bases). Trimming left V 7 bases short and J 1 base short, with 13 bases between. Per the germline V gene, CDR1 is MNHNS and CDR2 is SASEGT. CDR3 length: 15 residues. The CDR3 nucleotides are TGTGCCAGCATAGGTAGTCAGGGGAACACCGGGGAGCTGTTTTTT. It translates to CASIGSQGNTGELFF.

CDR3 nucleotides: TGTGCCAGCAGGATTCTAGATACGCAGTATTTT. Its translation is CASRILDTQYF. The genes are TRBV25-1 and TRBJ2-3; D remains ambiguous. Per the germline V gene, CDR1 is MGHDK and CDR2 is SYGVNS. The V end was cut by 6 bases, the J end by 5 bases, with 6 bases between. The CDR3 covers 11 residues.

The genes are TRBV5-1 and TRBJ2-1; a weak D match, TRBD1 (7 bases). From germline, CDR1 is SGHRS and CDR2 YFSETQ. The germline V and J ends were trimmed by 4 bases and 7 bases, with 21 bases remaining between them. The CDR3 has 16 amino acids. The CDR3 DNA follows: TGCGCCAGCAGCCGTTTTCCCGACAGGGCGGGGAATGAGCAGTTCTTC. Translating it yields CASSRFPDRAGNEQFF.

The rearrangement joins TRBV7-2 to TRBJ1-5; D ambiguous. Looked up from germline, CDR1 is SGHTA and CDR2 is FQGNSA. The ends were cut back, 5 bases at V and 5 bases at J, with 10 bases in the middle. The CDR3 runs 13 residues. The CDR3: CASSGGVHQPQHF. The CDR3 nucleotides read TGTGCCAGCAGCGGCGGGGTTCATCAGCCCCAGCATTTT.

The CDR3 DNA reads as TGTGCCATCAAACCGGGACTAGAGGTGGTCGAGCAGTACTTC. It yields the protein CAIKPGLEVVEQYF. The rearrangement links TRBV10-3 to TRBJ2-7, with 8 nucleotides matching TRBD2. The CDR3 has 14 amino acids. The V gene end was trimmed by 7 bases and the J gene end by 6 bases; junction bases not matched to a gene: 11. CDR1 and CDR2 (germline): ENHRY, SYGVKD.

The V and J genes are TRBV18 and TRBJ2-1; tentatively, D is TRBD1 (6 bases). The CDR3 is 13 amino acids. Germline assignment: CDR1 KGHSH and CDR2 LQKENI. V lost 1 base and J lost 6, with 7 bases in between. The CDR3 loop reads CASSPQGVNEQFF. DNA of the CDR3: TGTGCCAGCTCACCACAGGGGGTCAATGAGCAGTTCTTC. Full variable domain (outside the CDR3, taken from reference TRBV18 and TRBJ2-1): NAGVMQNPRHLVRRRGQEARLRCSPMKGHSHVYWYRQLPEEGLKFMVYLQKENIIDESGMPKERFSAEFPKEGPSILRIQQVVRGDSAAYFCASSPQGVNEQFFGPGTRLTVL.

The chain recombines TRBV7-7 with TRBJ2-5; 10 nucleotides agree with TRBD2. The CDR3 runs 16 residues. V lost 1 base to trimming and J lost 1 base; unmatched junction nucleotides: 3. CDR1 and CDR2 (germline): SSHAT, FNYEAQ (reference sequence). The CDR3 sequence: CASSLGIAGGQETQYF. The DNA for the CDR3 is TGTGCCAGCAGCTTAGGGATAGCGGGAGGCCAAGAGACCCAGTACTTC.

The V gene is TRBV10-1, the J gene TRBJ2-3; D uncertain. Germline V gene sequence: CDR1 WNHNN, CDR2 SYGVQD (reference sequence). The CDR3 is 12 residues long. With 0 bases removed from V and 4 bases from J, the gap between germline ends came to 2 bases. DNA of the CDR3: TGCGCCAGCAGTGAGTCCGCAGATACGCAGTATTTT. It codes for CASSESADTQYF.

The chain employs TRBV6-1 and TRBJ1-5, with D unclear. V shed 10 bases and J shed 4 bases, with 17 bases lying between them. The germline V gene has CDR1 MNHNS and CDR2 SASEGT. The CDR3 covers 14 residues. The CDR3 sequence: CATLSRTGNQPQHF. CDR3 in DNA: TGTGCCACTTTGTCCCGGACTGGTAATCAGCCCCAGCATTTT.

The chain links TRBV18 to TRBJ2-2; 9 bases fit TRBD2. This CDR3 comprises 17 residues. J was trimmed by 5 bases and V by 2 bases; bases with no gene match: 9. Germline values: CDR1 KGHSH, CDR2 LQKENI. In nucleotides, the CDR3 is TGTGCCAGCTCACCAGAACGTAGCGGGAGTCAAACCGGGGAGCTGTTTTTT. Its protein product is CASSPERSGSQTGELFF. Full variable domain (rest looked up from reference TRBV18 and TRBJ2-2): NAGVMQNPRHLVRRRGQEARLRCSPMKGHSHVYWYRQLPEEGLKFMVYLQKENIIDESGMPKERFSAEFPKEGPSILRIQQVVRGDSAAYFCASSPERSGSQTGELFFGEGSRLTVL.

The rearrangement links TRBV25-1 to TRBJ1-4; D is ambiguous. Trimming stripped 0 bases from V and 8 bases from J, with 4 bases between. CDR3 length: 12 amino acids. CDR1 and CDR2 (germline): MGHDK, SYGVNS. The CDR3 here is CASSEYPEKLFF. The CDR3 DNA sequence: TGTGCCAGCAGTGAATACCCCGAAAAACTGTTTTTT.

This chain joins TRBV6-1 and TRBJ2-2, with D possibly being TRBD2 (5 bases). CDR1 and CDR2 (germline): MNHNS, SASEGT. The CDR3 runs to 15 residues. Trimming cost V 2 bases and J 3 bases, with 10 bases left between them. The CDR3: CASSEIDYHTGELFF. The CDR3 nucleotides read TGTGCCAGCAGTGAAATTGACTACCACACCGGGGAGCTGTTTTTT.

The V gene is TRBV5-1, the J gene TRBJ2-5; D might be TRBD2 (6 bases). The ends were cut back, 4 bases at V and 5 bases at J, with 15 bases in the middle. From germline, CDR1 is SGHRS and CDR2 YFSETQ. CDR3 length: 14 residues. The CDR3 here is CASSAGTPGETQYF. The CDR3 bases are TGCGCCAGCAGCGCCGGGACTCCCGGGGAGACCCAGTACTTC.

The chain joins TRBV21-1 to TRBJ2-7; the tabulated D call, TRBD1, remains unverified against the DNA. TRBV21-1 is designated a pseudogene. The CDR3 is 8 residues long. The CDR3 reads CASARAHF. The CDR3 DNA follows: TGTGCCTCGGCCAGGGCCCACTTC.